Listed here are 30 T cell receptor beta chains from one sample, sequenced in a study of blood T cells in healthy people across ages. A second roughly 6 to 12 cycle PCR used barcoded and J-beta primers. From the 5' RACE reads, TCRdb called clonotypes with MiXCR, one entry per CDR3 protein. The table records 650,000 to 700,000 distinct CDR3 sequences, 32% of them present only once. Sequences were obtained from blood. Source of these receptors: an elderly woman in good health.

This clonotype appeared many times. This rearrangement joins TRBV29-1 to TRBJ1-1, with 9 bases identical to TRBD1. Unmatched junction bases numbered 7, after V lost 6 bases and J lost 5 bases. Germline loops: CDR1 SQVTM, CDR2 ANQGSEA. The CDR3 runs 13 residues. The CDR3 loop reads CSVQDRGWTEAFF. CDR3 DNA: TGCAGCGTCCAGGACAGGGGTTGGACTGAAGCTTTCTTT.

The V call is TRBV7-2, the J call TRBJ2-1, with 9 bases matching TRBD2. The J segment lost 8 bases and the V segment lost 3 bases, leaving 8 bases of the junction unmatched. The CDR3 sequence is 15 residues long. Germline-derived CDR1 and CDR2 are SGHTA and FQGNSA. The CDR3 is CASSLLREGLDEQFF. The CDR3 region has the DNA TGTGCCAGCAGCTTGTTGCGGGAGGGCCTAGATGAGCAGTTCTTC. Looking up the rest from reference TRBV7-2 and TRBJ2-1 gives the full variable domain: GAGVSQSPSNKVTEKGKDVELRCDPISGHTALYWYRQSLGQGLEFLIYFQGNSAPDKSGLPSDRFSAERTGGSVSTLTIQRTQQEDSAVYLCASSLLREGLDEQFFGPGTRLTVL.

Comments on this clonotype: A read error may account for a junction end that differs from germline. The gene calls are TRBV7-2 and TRBJ2-2, with D possibly matching TRBD1 (6 bases). Germline V gene sequence: CDR1 SGHTA, CDR2 FQGNSA. The CDR3 loop spans 15 amino acids. CDR3 nucleotides: TGTGCCAGCAGCCCGGACAGCCTCAACATCGGGGAGCTGTTTTTT. Its translation: CASSPDSLNIGELFF.

This clonotype was seen at least ten times. The chain recombines TRBV5-1 with TRBJ2-1; D is perhaps TRBD1 (5 bases). The germline V gene encodes CDR1 SGHRS and CDR2 YFSETQ. The CDR3 has 16 amino acids. Trimming removed 5 bases at V and 1 base at J, with 16 bases between. Here the CDR3 DNA reads TGCGCCAGCAGACAGACAGTTGGCGGATCCTACAATGAGCAGTTCTTC. Translation: CASRQTVGGSYNEQFF. The full variable domain, rest sourced from reference TRBV5-1 and TRBJ2-1, is KAGVTQTPRYLIKTRGQQVTLSCSPISGHRSVSWYQQTPGQGLQFLFEYFSETQRNKGNFPGRFSGRQFSNSRSEMNVSTLELGDSALYLCASRQTVGGSYNEQFFGPGTRLTVL.

In its sample, this clonotype was seen many times. J is TRBJ2-7 and V is TRBV7-2, with no clear D. The CDR3 spans 12 residues. Germline values: CDR1 SGHTA, CDR2 FQGNSA. V was shortened by 5 bases and J by 3 bases, with 8 bases between the two germline ends. DNA of the CDR3: TGTGCCAGCAGCCTATTGGTCTACGAGCAGTACTTC. This translates into CASSLLVYEQYF.

This sequence joins TRBV30 and TRBJ2-1; D is possibly TRBD2 (7 bases). V was clipped by 2 bases and J by 2 bases, with 10 bases between them. Germline V gene sequence: CDR1 GTSNPN, CDR2 SVGIG (reference sequence). The CDR3 length is 14 residues. CDR3 amino acids: CAWSNGGPYNEQFF. DNA of the CDR3: TGTGCCTGGAGTAACGGGGGGCCCTACAATGAGCAGTTCTTC. Combining the CDR3 with reference TRBV30 and TRBJ2-1 gives the whole variable domain SQTIHQWPATLVQPVGSPLSLECTVEGTSNPNLYWYRQAAGRGLQLLFYSVGIGQISSEVPQNLSASRPQDRQFILSSKKLLLSDSGFYLCAWSNGGPYNEQFFGPGTRLTVL.

The table lists this clonotype with a few counts. The chain has TRBV20-1 and TRBJ1-1, with TRBD1 matching over 12 bases. Unmatched junction bases numbered 10, after V lost 1 base and J lost 10 bases. The CDR3 sequence is 15 residues long. From germline, CDR1 is DFQATT and CDR2 SNEGSKA (reference sequence). CDR3: CSARAPGQGARGAFF. CDR3 bases: TGCAGTGCTAGAGCACCGGGACAGGGGGCGCGAGGAGCTTTCTTT.

The CDR3 sequence is CASSPNRVTDTQYF. CDR3 bases: TGTGCCAGCAGCCCTAACAGGGTTACAGATACGCAGTATTTT. The chain links TRBV12-3 or TRBV12-4 to TRBJ2-3; D is possibly TRBD1 (6 bases). The CDR3 contains 14 residues. V was shortened by 6 bases and J by 3 bases, with 13 bases between the two germline ends.

The chain is built from TRBV6-6 and TRBJ1-2; 7 nucleotides agree with TRBD1. The J segment lost 6 bases and the V segment lost 6 bases, leaving 7 bases of the junction unmatched. CDR3 length: 13 amino acids. The germline CDR1 and CDR2 sequences are MNHNY and SVGAGI (reference sequence). The CDR3 loop reads CASSLNRGHGYTF. The CDR3 region has the DNA TGTGCCAGCAGCCTTAATAGGGGGCATGGCTACACCTTC.

Ten or more counts support this clonotype. V usage is TRBV29-1 and J usage is TRBJ2-7; D is perhaps TRBD1 (6 bases). Germline V CDR1 and CDR2: SQVTM, ANQGSEA. Trimming pared 4 bases from V and 2 bases from J, leaving 9 bases between. CDR3 size: 12 residues. This CDR3 is CSVGKGAYEQYF. As DNA, the CDR3 is TGCAGCGTTGGAAAGGGGGCCTACGAGCAGTACTTC.

This chain uses TRBV20-1 with TRBJ2-5; 7 nucleotides line up with TRBD2. The J call may be wrong; the DNA end is better matched by TRBJ2-7. The CDR3 has 14 residues. Germline CDR1 DFQATT, CDR2 SNEGSKA (reference sequence). CDR3 residues: CSASLGRLANEQYF. DNA of the CDR3: TGCAGTGCTAGTCTCGGGAGGCTAGCTAACGAGCAGTACTTC.

The chain recombines TRBV4-2 with TRBJ1-1, with 8 positions matching TRBD1. The CDR3 sequence is 14 residues long. Germline V lookup: CDR1 LGHNA, CDR2 YNFKEQ. The V gene end was trimmed by 0 bases and the J gene end by 4 bases; junction bases not matched to a gene: 1. CDR3 sequence reads: CASSQEQGVTEAFF. DNA of the CDR3: TGTGCCAGCAGCCAAGAACAGGGGGTCACTGAAGCTTTCTTT.

This clonotype was picked up many times. The chain employs TRBV4-1 and TRBJ2-3, with TRBD2 matching 11 bases. This CDR3 is 16 amino acids long. The V and J ends lost 1 base and 4 bases, in that order; junction bases with no gene match: 4. Germline assignment: CDR1 MGHRA and CDR2 YSYEKL. CDR3 protein: CASSQALAGGADTQYF. CDR3 coding DNA: TGCGCCAGCAGCCAAGCGCTAGCGGGGGGCGCAGATACGCAGTATTTT.

This clonotype has just a few counts. The rearrangement links TRBV7-2 to TRBJ2-7, with 7 bases fitting TRBD1. This CDR3 is 13 amino acids long. Unmatched junction bases numbered 4, after V lost 5 bases and J lost 3 bases. The germline V gene has CDR1 SGHTA and CDR2 FQGNSA. In DNA form, the CDR3 reads TGTGCCAGCAGCCCTCACAGGGGCTACGAGCAGTACTTC. This sequence encodes CASSPHRGYEQYF.

This clonotype has ten or more counts. The V and J genes are TRBV28 and TRBJ1-2; maybe TRBD1 (5 bases). The CDR3 loop spans 14 amino acids. Trimming stripped 6 bases from V and 8 bases from J, with 19 bases between. CDR1 and CDR2 (germline): MDHEN, SYDVKM. Written as DNA, the CDR3 is TGTGCCAGCAGGCCTCCTGAGACAGTAAGCGGCTACACCTTC. Protein sequence: CASRPPETVSGYTF.

There are a few counts of this clonotype. This chain uses TRBV12-5 with TRBJ1-5, with D maybe TRBD1 (5 bases). The CDR3 is 15 residues long. CDR1 and CDR2 (germline): LGHNT, FRNRAP. Between the trimmed V and J ends, which lost 3 bases and 9 bases, there was a span of 18 bases. CDR3 bases: TGTGCTAGTGGTTTTGAGGGGAATCAGGGAGCGCCCCAGCATTTT. Encoded protein: CASGFEGNQGAPQHF. Variable domain in full (rest from reference TRBV12-5 and TRBJ1-5): DARVTQTPRHKVTEMGQEVTMRCQPILGHNTVFWYRQTMMQGLELLAYFRNRAPLDDSGMPKDRFSAEMPDATLATLKIQPSEPRDSAVYFCASGFEGNQGAPQHFGDGTRLSIL.

The V call is TRBV3-1, the J call TRBJ1-3, with D possibly being TRBD1 (5 bases). With 4 bases removed from V and 7 bases from J, the gap between germline ends came to 11 bases. The CDR3 runs 13 residues. Germline lookup yields CDR1 LGHDT and CDR2 YNNKEL (reference sequence). The CDR3 here is CASSPDSRNTIYF. Here the CDR3 DNA reads TGTGCCAGCAGCCCCGACAGCCGGAACACCATATATTTT.

The rearrangement uses TRBV3-1 and TRBJ1-1; 7 nucleotides match TRBD1. Germline values: CDR1 LGHDT, CDR2 YNNKEL (reference sequence). V dropped 7 bases and J dropped 0; count of bases not matched to a gene: 8. This CDR3 contains 15 residues. The CDR3 DNA reads as TGTGCCAGCACCCCGAGGGGGCTGATGAACACTGAAGCTTTCTTT. This codes for CASTPRGLMNTEAFF.

In its sample, this clonotype was seen a few times. The genes are TRBV20-1 and TRBJ1-5; D might be TRBD1 (5 bases). Trimming removed 6 bases at V and 5 bases at J, with 11 bases between. The CDR3 loop spans 12 amino acids. CDR1 is DFQATT and CDR2 is SNEGSKA in the germline V gene (reference sequence). In nucleotides, the CDR3 is TGCAGTGCGGGGGAACTCGATCAGCCCCAGCATTTT. Translation: CSAGELDQPQHF.

As concerns this clonotype: The junction differs from germline at one of its ends, possibly a read error. The chain uses TRBV4-2 and TRBJ1-4, with 9 positions matching TRBD1. This CDR3 comprises 18 residues. In germline, CDR1 is LGHNA, CDR2 YNFKEQ. CDR3 nucleotides: TGTGTCAGCAGCCAAGCCGCCGGGACAGGGATTGGGGGTGAAAAACTGTTTTTT. Amino acids: CVSSQAAGTGIGGEKLFF.

This clonotype has at least ten counts. The chain joins TRBV7-2 to TRBJ2-7; 10 positions agree with TRBD1. Per the germline V gene, CDR1 is SGHTA and CDR2 is FQGNSA. Trimming took 4 bases from V and 5 from J; bases not matched to a gene: 8. The CDR3 loop spans 15 amino acids. This chain's CDR3 is CASSSTGTGVHEQYF. Here the CDR3 DNA reads TGTGCCAGCAGCTCGACCGGGACAGGGGTACACGAGCAGTACTTC.

This clonotype has ten or more counts. The chain employs TRBV7-3 and TRBJ2-3; TRBD2 might be the D (5 bases). The ends were cut back, 1 base at V and 4 bases at J, with 9 bases in the middle. Germline values: CDR1 SGHTA, CDR2 FQGTGA. The CDR3 is made up of 14 amino acids. This CDR3 reads CASSLSPGSDTQYF. CDR3 coding DNA: TGTGCCAGCAGCTTAAGTCCGGGGTCAGATACGCAGTATTTT.

This clonotype occurred many times. The genes are TRBV2 and TRBJ2-1; D uncertain. The CDR3 is made up of 17 amino acids. The germline V gene has CDR1 SNHLY and CDR2 FYNNEI. V lost 10 bases to trimming and J lost 0 bases, with 22 bases between them. The CDR3 DNA reads as TGTGCCACCCAGCAGGCGCATATTAAAAGCTCCTACAATGAGCAGTTCTTC. Translating gives CATQQAHIKSSYNEQFF. Using reference TRBV2 and TRBJ2-1 for the parts outside the CDR3, the full variable domain is EPEVTQTPSHQVTQMGQEVILRCVPISNHLYFYWYRQILGQKVEFLVSFYNNEISEKSEIFDDQFSVERPDGSNFTLKIRSTKLEDSAMYFCATQQAHIKSSYNEQFFGPGTRLTVL.

This clonotype was seen at least ten times. V is TRBV7-2 and J is TRBJ1-1; 10 bases agree with TRBD1. CDR3 length: 15 amino acids. Germline assignment: CDR1 SGHTA and CDR2 FQGNSA. The J segment lost 5 bases and the V segment lost 4 bases, leaving 7 bases of the junction unmatched. The CDR3, as DNA: TGTGCCAGCAGCTCCGGACAGGGGGGTTGGACTGAAGCTTTCTTT. It yields the protein CASSSGQGGWTEAFF.

The genes are TRBV29-1 and TRBJ1-2, with D unclear. The germline V gene has CDR1 SQVTM and CDR2 ANQGSEA. Trimming shortened V by 0 bases and J by 1 base, and 6 bases separated the two germline ends. CDR3 length: 13 amino acids. The CDR3 here is CSVEDGSNYGYTF. The CDR3 DNA follows: TGCAGCGTTGAAGACGGGAGTAACTATGGCTACACCTTC.

Concerning this clonotype: It may be a read error: a sequence one base away is much more abundant. The chain couples TRBV20-1 to TRBJ1-2; 11 nucleotides agree with TRBD1. Germline V gene data show CDR1 as DFQATT and CDR2 as SNEGSKA (reference sequence). The CDR3 contains 14 residues. For the CDR3, the DNA is TGCGGTGCTCAGGACAGGGGGCAGATCTATGGCTACACCTTC. It codes for CGAQDRGQIYGYTF.

This clonotype turned up a few times. The J gene is TRBJ2-2, the V gene TRBV20-1; 13 bases align to TRBD2. This CDR3 comprises 16 residues. The trim removed 2 bases at V and 4 bases at J, leaving 4 bases unmatched. The V gene's germline CDR1 is DFQATT and CDR2 SNEGSKA (reference sequence). The DNA of the CDR3 is TGCAGTGCTAGACCAACTAGCGGGGGGGCCACCGGGGAGCTGTTTTTT. This sequence encodes CSARPTSGGATGELFF.

With regard to this clonotype: A read error may be the cause here, since a much bigger clone is one base away. V is TRBV7-9 and J is TRBJ2-7; D unclear. This CDR3 region has 13 residues. Looked up from germline, CDR1 is SEHNR and CDR2 is FQNEAQ (reference sequence). The CDR3 protein is CAGSPASSYEQYF. In DNA, the CDR3 is TGTGCCGGCAGCCCGGCCAGCTCCTACGAGCAGTACTTC.

The J gene is TRBJ2-3, the V gene TRBV6-5; TRBD2 is a possible D gene (7 bases). V lost 7 bases and J 2 bases, leaving 13 bases between the germline ends. CDR1 is MNHEY, CDR2 SVGAGI, per germline. The CDR3 extends over 14 amino acids. CDR3 nucleotides: TGTGCCAGCAATCTAGGGGGGGCCACAGATACGCAGTATTTT. Residues: CASNLGGATDTQYF.

Concerning this clonotype: A much larger clone is a single base away; this may be a read error. The V and J genes are TRBV11-3 and TRBJ2-1; maybe TRBD2 (5 bases). The closer fit of TRBJ2-7 to the DNA end suggests the J call may be wrong. Germline CDR1 SGHNT, CDR2 YENEEA. The CDR3 sequence is 13 residues long. CDR3 sequence: CASSEGPYNEQYF. The CDR3 DNA follows: TGTGCCAGCAGTGAGGGCCCCTACAATGAGCAGTACTTC.